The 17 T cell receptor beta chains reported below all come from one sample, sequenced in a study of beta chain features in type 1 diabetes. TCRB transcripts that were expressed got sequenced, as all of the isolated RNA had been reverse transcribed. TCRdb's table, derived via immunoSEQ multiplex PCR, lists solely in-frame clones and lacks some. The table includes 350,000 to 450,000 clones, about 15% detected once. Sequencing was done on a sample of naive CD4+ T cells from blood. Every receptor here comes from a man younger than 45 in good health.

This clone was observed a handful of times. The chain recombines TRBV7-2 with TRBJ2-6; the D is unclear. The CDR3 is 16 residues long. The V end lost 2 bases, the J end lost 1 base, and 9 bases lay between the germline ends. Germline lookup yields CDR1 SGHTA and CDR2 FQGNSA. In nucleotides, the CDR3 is TGTGCCAGCAGCTTAAAGGGTGGGTCTGGGGCCAACGTCCTGACTTTC. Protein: CASSLKGGSGANVLTF.

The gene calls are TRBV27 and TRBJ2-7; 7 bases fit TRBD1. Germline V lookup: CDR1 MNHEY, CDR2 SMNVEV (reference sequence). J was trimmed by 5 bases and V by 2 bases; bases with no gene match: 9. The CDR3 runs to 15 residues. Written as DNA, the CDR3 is TGTGCCAGCAGTTTACAACAGGGGAAGAGACACGAGCAGTACTTC. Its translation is CASSLQQGKRHEQYF.

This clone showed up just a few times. CDR3 residues: CSAGLSDTQYF. The CDR3 bases are TGCAGTGCTGGACTGTCAGATACGCAGTATTTT. The chain links TRBV20-1 to TRBJ2-3; a possible D gene is TRBD2 (5 bases). The V end was cut by 5 bases, the J end by 4 bases, with 7 bases between. The CDR3 length is 11 residues. Germline values: CDR1 DFQATT, CDR2 SNEGSKA (reference sequence).

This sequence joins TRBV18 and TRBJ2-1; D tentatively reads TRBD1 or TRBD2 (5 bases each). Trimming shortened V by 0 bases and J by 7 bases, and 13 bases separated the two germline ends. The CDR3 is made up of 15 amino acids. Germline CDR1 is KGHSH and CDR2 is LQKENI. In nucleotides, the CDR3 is TGTGCCAGCTCACCACCAGGGGCCGGGGAGAATGAGCAGTTCTTC. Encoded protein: CASSPPGAGENEQFF.

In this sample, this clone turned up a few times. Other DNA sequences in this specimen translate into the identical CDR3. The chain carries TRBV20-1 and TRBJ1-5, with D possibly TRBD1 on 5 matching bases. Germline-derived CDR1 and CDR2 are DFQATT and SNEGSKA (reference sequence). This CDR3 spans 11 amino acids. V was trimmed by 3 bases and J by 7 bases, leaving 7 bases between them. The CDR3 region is CSASQGQPQHF. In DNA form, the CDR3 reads TGCAGTGCTAGTCAGGGACAGCCCCAGCATTTT.

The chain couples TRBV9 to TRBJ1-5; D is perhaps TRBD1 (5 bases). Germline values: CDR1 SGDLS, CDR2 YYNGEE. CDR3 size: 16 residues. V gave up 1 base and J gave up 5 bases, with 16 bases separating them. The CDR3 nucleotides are TGTGCCAGCAGCGTAAAGGGAGAGGGGCGCGATCAGCCCCAGCATTTT. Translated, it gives CASSVKGEGRDQPQHF.

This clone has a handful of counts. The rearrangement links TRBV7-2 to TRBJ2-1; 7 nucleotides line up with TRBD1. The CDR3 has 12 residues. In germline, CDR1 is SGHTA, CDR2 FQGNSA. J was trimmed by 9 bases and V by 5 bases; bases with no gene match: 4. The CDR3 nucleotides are TGTGCCAGCAGCCCTGACAGGGTTGAGCAGTTCTTC. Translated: CASSPDRVEQFF. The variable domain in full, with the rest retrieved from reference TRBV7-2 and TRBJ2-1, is GAGVSQSPSNKVTEKGKDVELRCDPISGHTALYWYRQSLGQGLEFLIYFQGNSAPDKSGLPSDRFSAERTGGSVSTLTIQRTQQEDSAVYLCASSPDRVEQFFGPGTRLTVL.

The CDR3 sequence: CASSEARLAGGTEQFF. CDR3 nucleotides: TGTGCCAGCAGTGAAGCGAGACTAGCGGGAGGAACTGAGCAGTTCTTC. V and J are TRBV6-1 and TRBJ2-1, with 13 bases aligning to TRBD2. The CDR3 sequence is 16 residues long. Germline CDR1 and CDR2: MNHNS and SASEGT. J gave up 9 bases and V 0 bases, and 5 bases lay outside the gene matches.

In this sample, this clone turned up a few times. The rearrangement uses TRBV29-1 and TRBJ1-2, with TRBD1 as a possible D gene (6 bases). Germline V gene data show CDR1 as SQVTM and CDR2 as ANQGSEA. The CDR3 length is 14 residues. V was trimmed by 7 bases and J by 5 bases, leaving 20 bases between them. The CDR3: CSASSNLGTYGYTF. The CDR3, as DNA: TGCAGCGCGTCGTCGAACCTCGGGACATATGGCTACACCTTC.

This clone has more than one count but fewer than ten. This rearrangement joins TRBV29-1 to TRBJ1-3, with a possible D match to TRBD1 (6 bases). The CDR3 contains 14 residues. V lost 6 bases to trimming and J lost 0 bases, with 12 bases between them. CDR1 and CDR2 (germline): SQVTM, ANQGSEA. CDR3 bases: TGCAGCGTGGACACAGGGAGCTCTGGAAACACCATATATTTT. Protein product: CSVDTGSSGNTIYF.

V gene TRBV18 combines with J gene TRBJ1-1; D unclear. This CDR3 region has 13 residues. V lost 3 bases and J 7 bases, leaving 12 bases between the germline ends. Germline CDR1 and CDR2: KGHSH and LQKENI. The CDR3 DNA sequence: TGTGCCAGCTCACCCGCTAAGGGATTTGAAGCTTTCTTT. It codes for CASSPAKGFEAFF.

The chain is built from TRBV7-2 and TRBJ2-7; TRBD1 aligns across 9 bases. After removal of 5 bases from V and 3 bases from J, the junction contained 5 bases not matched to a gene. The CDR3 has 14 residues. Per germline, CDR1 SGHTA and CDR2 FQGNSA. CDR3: CASSNRDRDYEQYF. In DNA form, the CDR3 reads TGTGCCAGCAGCAACCGGGACAGGGACTACGAGCAGTACTTC.

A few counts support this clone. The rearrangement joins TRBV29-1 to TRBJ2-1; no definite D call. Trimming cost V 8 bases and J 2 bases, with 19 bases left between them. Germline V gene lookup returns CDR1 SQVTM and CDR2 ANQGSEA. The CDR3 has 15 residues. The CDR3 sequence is CSSEGRLGTYNEQFF. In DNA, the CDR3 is TGCAGCTCTGAAGGGCGGCTAGGGACCTACAATGAGCAGTTCTTC.

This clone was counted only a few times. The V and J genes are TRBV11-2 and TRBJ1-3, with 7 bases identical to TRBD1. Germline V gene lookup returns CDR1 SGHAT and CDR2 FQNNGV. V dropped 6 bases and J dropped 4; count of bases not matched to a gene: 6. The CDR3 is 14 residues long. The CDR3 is CASRPGGRGNTIYF. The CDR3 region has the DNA TGTGCCAGCAGACCAGGGGGTCGAGGAAACACCATATATTTT. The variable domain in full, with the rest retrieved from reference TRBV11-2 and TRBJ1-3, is EAGVAQSPRYKIIEKRQSVAFWCNPISGHATLYWYQQILGQGPKLLIQFQNNGVVDDSQLPKDRFSAERLKGVDSTLKIQPAKLEDSAVYLCASRPGGRGNTIYFGEGSWLTVV.

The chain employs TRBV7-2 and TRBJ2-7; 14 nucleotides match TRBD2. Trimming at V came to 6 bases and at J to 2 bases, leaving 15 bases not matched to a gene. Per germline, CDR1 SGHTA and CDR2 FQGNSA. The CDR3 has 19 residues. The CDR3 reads CASSRPGTSGGWRPYEQYF. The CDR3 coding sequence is TGTGCCAGCAGTAGACCCGGGACTAGCGGGGGATGGAGGCCCTACGAGCAGTACTTC.

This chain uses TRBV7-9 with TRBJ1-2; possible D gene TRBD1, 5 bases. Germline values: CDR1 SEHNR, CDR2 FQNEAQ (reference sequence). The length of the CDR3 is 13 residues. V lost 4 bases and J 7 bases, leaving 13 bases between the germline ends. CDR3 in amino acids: CASSSFDSSGYTF. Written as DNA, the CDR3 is TGTGCCAGCAGCTCATTTGACAGTTCTGGCTACACCTTC. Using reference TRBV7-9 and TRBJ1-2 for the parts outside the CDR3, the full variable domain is DTGVSQNPRHKITKRGQNVTFRCDPISEHNRLYWYRQTLGQGPEFLTYFQNEAQLEKSRLLSDRFSAERPKGSFSTLEIQRTEQGDSAMYLCASSSFDSSGYTFGSGTRLTVV.

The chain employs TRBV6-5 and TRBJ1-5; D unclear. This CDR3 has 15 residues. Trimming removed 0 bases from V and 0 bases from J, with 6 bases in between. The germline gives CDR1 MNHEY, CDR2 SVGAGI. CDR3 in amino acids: CASSYSGYSNQPQHF. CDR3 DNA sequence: TGTGCCAGCAGTTACTCGGGGTATAGCAATCAGCCCCAGCATTTT.